The TCR beta chain described here comes from a study of cytomegalovirus exposure and HLA in healthy donors. Study results and limitations: The study listed 164 cytomegalovirus-associated TCR beta chains.

PCR primers comprised 60 Vbeta and 13 Jbeta primers. Data came from immunoSEQ multiplex PCR; TCRdb stores just in-frame clones and leaves some out. The data show roughly 190,000 clones, approximately 9.5% seen once. Concerning this clone itself: Its antigen is not identified.

This CDR3 spans 13 amino acids. Per the germline V gene, CDR1 is SEHNR and CDR2 is FQNEAQ (reference sequence). Trimming took 4 bases from V and 8 from J, leaving 12 bases between them. The rearrangement joins TRBV7-9 to TRBJ2-1; possible D gene TRBD1, 5 bases. Sequenced input: PBMCs. The TCR comes from a woman aged 25 to 39 in good health and CMV-seropositive. CDR3 loop: CASSSLRGDEQFF. CDR3 DNA sequence: TGTGCCAGCAGCTCGCTAAGGGGCGATGAGCAGTTCTTC.